The 27 T cell receptor beta chains reported below all come from one sample, sequenced in a study of blood T cell repertoires in COVID-19. The protocol was immunoSEQ multiplex PCR, while the TCRdb copy is restricted to in-frame clones and leaves out a portion. The profile shows about 36,000 clones, around 80% of them singletons. The material sequenced was peripheral blood. All receptors derive from a man aged 55 to 70 with acute or convalescent COVID-19.

V gene TRBV5-1 combines with J gene TRBJ2-3; the match to TRBD1 covers 11 bases. Germline CDR1 is SGHRS and CDR2 is YFSETQ. The CDR3 extends over 17 amino acids. V was pared by 5 bases and J by 7 bases, with 15 bases of the junction left unmatched. CDR3 nucleotides: TGCGCCAGCAGACTTTACCCGGGACAGGGGGAGGCAAATACGCAGTATTTT. The encoded protein is CASRLYPGQGEANTQYF.

The chain links TRBV6-5 to TRBJ1-2; 9 nucleotides align to TRBD1. The CDR3 loop spans 14 amino acids. Unmatched junction bases numbered 1, after V lost 5 bases and J lost 0 bases. Per germline, CDR1 MNHEY and CDR2 SVGAGI. Here the CDR3 reads CASSRDRANYGYTF. The CDR3 region has the DNA TGTGCCAGCAGTAGGGACAGGGCTAACTATGGCTACACCTTC.

The chain is built from TRBV11-3 and TRBJ2-7; 8 nucleotides agree with TRBD2. V lost 0 bases and J lost 3; bases outside the gene matches: 4. Germline CDR1 SGHNT, CDR2 YENEEA. This CDR3 spans 15 amino acids. The CDR3 loop is CASSLDISGDYEQYF. CDR3 DNA: TGTGCCAGCAGCTTAGATATTAGCGGGGACTACGAGCAGTACTTC.

This clone was seen only a few times. The chain employs TRBV5-1 and TRBJ2-2, with TRBD1 matching 9 bases. Per germline, CDR1 SGHRS and CDR2 YFSETQ. Trimming at V came to 4 bases and at J to 6 bases, leaving 4 bases not matched to a gene. The CDR3 is 14 amino acids. The CDR3 is CASSGTGWAGELFF. In nucleotides, the CDR3 is TGCGCCAGCAGCGGGACAGGGTGGGCCGGGGAGCTGTTTTTT.

The rearrangement links TRBV4-3 to TRBJ2-7; D may be TRBD2 (6 bases). Trimming pared 2 bases from V and 6 bases from J, leaving 20 bases between. This CDR3 comprises 16 residues. In germline, CDR1 is LGHNA, CDR2 YSLEER. The CDR3: CASSQTTGTPTSEQYF. Written as DNA, the CDR3 is TGCGCCAGCAGCCAAACAACCGGGACTCCTACTTCCGAGCAGTACTTC.

This sequence joins TRBV2 and TRBJ1-2, with 7 bases fitting TRBD1. Germline loops: CDR1 SNHLY, CDR2 FYNNEI. The ends lost 3 bases at V and 8 bases at J; junction bases unmatched: 9. The CDR3 has 14 amino acids. In nucleotides, the CDR3 is TGTGCCAGCAGTGAGGAGGAGGGGGCGCAGGGCTACACCTTC. Its translation is CASSEEEGAQGYTF.

The rearrangement uses TRBV5-1 and TRBJ2-7; D is perhaps TRBD1 (6 bases). This CDR3 is 16 amino acids long. Germline CDR1 reads SGHRS; CDR2 reads YFSETQ. Trimming took 1 base from V and 2 from J, leaving 16 bases between them. The DNA of the CDR3 is TGCGCCAGCAGCTTGTTGGGGGCCGGGACACCCTACGAGCAGTACTTC. This encodes CASSLLGAGTPYEQYF.

The gene calls are TRBV7-8 and TRBJ2-5; 9 bases align to TRBD1. The V gene's germline CDR1 is SGHVS and CDR2 FQNEAQ. The CDR3 sequence is 16 residues long. J gave up 4 bases and V 0 bases, and 6 bases lay outside the gene matches. The CDR3 region is CASSLAATGGIETQYF. CDR3 DNA: TGTGCCAGCAGCTTAGCGGCGACAGGGGGTATAGAGACCCAGTACTTC.

The chain joins TRBV5-4 to TRBJ2-7; 7 positions match TRBD1. This CDR3 comprises 15 residues. CDR1 is SGHNT, CDR2 YYREEE, per germline (reference sequence). After removal of 0 bases from V and 2 bases from J, the junction contained 5 bases not matched to a gene. The CDR3 region is CASSLVGTATYEQYF. The CDR3 DNA sequence: TGTGCCAGCAGCTTGGTAGGGACAGCCACCTACGAGCAGTACTTC.

The chain carries TRBV15 and TRBJ2-2; 7 positions match TRBD2. The CDR3 is 15 amino acids. After removal of 3 bases from V and 2 bases from J, the junction contained 3 bases not matched to a gene. The germline CDR1 and CDR2 sequences are LNHNV and YYDKDF (reference sequence). CDR3 loop: CATSRTSPNTGELFF. As DNA, the CDR3 is TGTGCCACCAGCAGGACTAGCCCTAACACCGGGGAGCTGTTTTTT.

The V gene is TRBV19, the J gene TRBJ2-1; D may be TRBD2 (6 bases). Germline V gene sequence: CDR1 LNHDA, CDR2 SQIVND (reference sequence). Deletions cut 5 bases from V and 5 bases from J, with 22 bases between. This CDR3 spans 17 amino acids. CDR3 protein: CASSPRRDPGSHNEQFF. CDR3 in DNA: TGTGCCAGTAGTCCGAGGAGGGACCCGGGTTCCCACAATGAGCAGTTCTTC.

V usage is TRBV7-9 and J usage is TRBJ1-6; D is perhaps TRBD1 (5 bases). Germline V gives CDR1 SEHNR, CDR2 FQNEAQ (reference sequence). The germline V and J ends were trimmed by 5 bases and 7 bases, with 12 bases remaining between them. This CDR3 has 14 amino acids. CDR3 residues: CASSLDSENSPLHF. For the CDR3, the DNA is TGTGCCAGCAGCCTCGACAGCGAAAATTCACCCCTCCACTTT.

V is TRBV12-3 or TRBV12-4 and J is TRBJ1-5; 8 bases are a match to TRBD1. Unmatched junction bases numbered 0, after V lost 8 bases and J lost 0 bases. CDR3 length: 13 amino acids. The CDR3 region is CASGQGSNQPQHF. CDR3 DNA sequence: TGTGCCAGCGGACAGGGTAGCAATCAGCCCCAGCATTTT.

This chain joins TRBV19 and TRBJ2-3, with D maybe TRBD2 (6 bases). CDR3 length equals 15 residues. Trimming cost V 6 bases and J 2 bases, with 15 bases left between them. Looked up from germline, CDR1 is LNHDA and CDR2 is SQIVND (reference sequence). CDR3 DNA: TGTGCCAGTAGGCCCCCGGGAGAGGTCACAGATACGCAGTATTTT. It translates to CASRPPGEVTDTQYF.

This sequence joins TRBV28 and TRBJ1-2; TRBD1 agrees at 9 bases. CDR1 and CDR2 from the germline V gene are MDHEN and SYDVKM. Losses at the gene ends were 4 bases for V and 7 bases for J; bases not matched to a gene: 10. The CDR3 extends over 15 amino acids. CDR3 bases: TGTGCCAGCAGTTCACATTCCCGGGACAGGGTTGGCTACACCTTC. Protein sequence: CASSSHSRDRVGYTF.

In its sample, this clone was seen a few times. The chain joins TRBV6-5 to TRBJ2-7, with D hard to call. The length of the CDR3 is 13 residues. Trimming took 5 bases from V and 0 from J, leaving 8 bases between them. Germline loops: CDR1 MNHEY, CDR2 SVGAGI. CDR3 region: CASSLGGSYEQYF. DNA of the CDR3: TGTGCCAGCAGTCTCGGTGGCTCCTACGAGCAGTACTTC.

V gene TRBV19 combines with J gene TRBJ1-2; 7 bases align to TRBD1. The CDR3 has 13 residues. J was trimmed by 4 bases and V by 5 bases; bases with no gene match: 4. In germline, CDR1 is LNHDA, CDR2 SQIVND (reference sequence). CDR3 in DNA: TGTGCCAGTAGTCCTCGGGACAGCTATGGCTACACCTTC. Protein: CASSPRDSYGYTF.

This clone turned up a few times. The chain employs TRBV11-3 and TRBJ1-6; unclear D gene. Trimming stripped 5 bases from V and 5 bases from J, with 10 bases between. The CDR3 consists of 14 residues. CDR1 SGHNT and CDR2 YENEEA come from the germline V gene. The CDR3 region has the DNA TGTGCCAGCAGCCCGACTACGGATAATTCACCCCTCCACTTT. This codes for CASSPTTDNSPLHF. Combining the CDR3 with reference TRBV11-3 and TRBJ1-6 gives the whole variable domain EAGVVQSPRYKIIEKKQPVAFWCNPISGHNTLYWYLQNLGQGPELLIRYENEEAVDDSQLPKDRFSAERLKGVDSTLKIQPAELGDSAVYLCASSPTTDNSPLHFGNGTRLTVT.

This clone was detected only a few times. The genes are TRBV29-1 and TRBJ2-7, with TRBD1 matching 7 bases. V lost 4 bases, J lost 3 bases, and 3 bases stayed unmatched. The CDR3 extends over 12 amino acids. Germline assignment: CDR1 SQVTM and CDR2 ANQGSEA. In nucleotides, the CDR3 is TGCAGCGTTGGGGACAGCCTCTACGAGCAGTACTTC. Protein sequence: CSVGDSLYEQYF.

Written as DNA, the CDR3 is TGCAGCCATTCTCGGGGGTCGGTTGGGGAGACCCAGTACTTC. Its translation is CSHSRGSVGETQYF. The V gene is TRBV29-1, the J gene TRBJ2-5, with D possibly TRBD2 on 6 matching bases. The germline V gene has CDR1 SQVTM and CDR2 ANQGSEA. CDR3 length: 14 residues. V dropped 8 bases and J dropped 5 bases, with 21 bases sitting between them.

The gene calls are TRBV5-4 and TRBJ2-7, with a tentative D call TRBD1 (5 bases). The ends were cut back, 0 bases at V and 6 bases at J, with 13 bases in the middle. Germline loops: CDR1 SGHNT, CDR2 YYREEE (reference sequence). The CDR3 is 14 amino acids. The CDR3 reads CASSLDGAPGEQYF. The CDR3 DNA sequence: TGTGCCAGCAGCTTGGATGGGGCCCCGGGCGAGCAGTACTTC.

This sequence joins TRBV5-1 and TRBJ1-2, with D hard to call. The germline V and J ends were trimmed by 0 bases and 6 bases, with 15 bases remaining between them. Germline CDR1 is SGHRS and CDR2 is YFSETQ. CDR3 length: 15 amino acids. CDR3 region: CASSLGGETQNGYTF. The CDR3 DNA reads TGCGCCAGCAGCTTGGGCGGTGAGACTCAGAATGGCTACACCTTC.

The chain employs TRBV21-1 and TRBJ2-3; the table's TRBD2 call for D was not verified on the DNA. TRBV21-1 is given as a pseudogene. The CDR3 loop spans 18 amino acids. CDR3 DNA sequence: TGTGCCAGCAGGAAACCAATAAGCGGGATAAACCTCACAGATACGCAGTATTTT. Translation: CASRKPISGINLTDTQYF.

This clone was seen only once. The V call is TRBV5-1, the J call TRBJ1-1; D may be TRBD1 (5 bases). The V gene's germline CDR1 is SGHRS and CDR2 YFSETQ. Trimming stripped 4 bases from V and 6 bases from J, with 22 bases between. The CDR3 extends over 16 amino acids. CDR3 region: CASSPPGEGRPAEAFF. DNA for the CDR3: TGCGCCAGCAGCCCACCTGGGGAGGGGCGACCTGCTGAAGCTTTCTTT.

The chain's CDR3 is CASSTYGTLEQPQHF. DNA of the CDR3: TGTGCCAGTAGTACGTACGGAACATTGGAGCAGCCCCAGCATTTT. This chain links TRBV19 with TRBJ1-5; no clear D gene. This CDR3 is 15 amino acids long. The germline gives CDR1 LNHDA, CDR2 SQIVND (reference sequence). V shed 4 bases and J shed 7 bases, with 17 bases lying between them. Combining the CDR3 with reference TRBV19 and TRBJ1-5 gives the whole variable domain DGGITQSPKYLFRKEGQNVTLSCEQNLNHDAMYWYRQDPGQGLRLIYYSQIVNDFQKGDIAEGYSVSREKKESFPLTVTSAQKNPTAFYLCASSTYGTLEQPQHFGDGTRLSIL.

The gene calls are TRBV4-3 and TRBJ1-6, with D hard to call. The germline V gene encodes CDR1 LGHNA and CDR2 YSLEER. The CDR3 is 18 residues long. Trimming cost V 1 base and J 5 bases, with 18 bases left between them. The DNA of the CDR3 is TGCGCCAGCAGCCAAGCCGCCTTGGGGAGTCTGGATAATTCACCCCTCCACTTT. It encodes CASSQAALGSLDNSPLHF.

This clone was detected a few times. The chain joins TRBV11-2 to TRBJ2-3, with TRBD2 as a possible D gene (6 bases). Germline lookup yields CDR1 SGHAT and CDR2 FQNNGV. V shed 2 bases and J shed 6 bases, with 12 bases lying between them. This CDR3 region has 14 residues. This CDR3 reads CASSLLAGRDTQYF. As DNA, the CDR3 is TGTGCCAGCAGCTTACTCGCGGGGCGGGATACGCAGTATTTT.